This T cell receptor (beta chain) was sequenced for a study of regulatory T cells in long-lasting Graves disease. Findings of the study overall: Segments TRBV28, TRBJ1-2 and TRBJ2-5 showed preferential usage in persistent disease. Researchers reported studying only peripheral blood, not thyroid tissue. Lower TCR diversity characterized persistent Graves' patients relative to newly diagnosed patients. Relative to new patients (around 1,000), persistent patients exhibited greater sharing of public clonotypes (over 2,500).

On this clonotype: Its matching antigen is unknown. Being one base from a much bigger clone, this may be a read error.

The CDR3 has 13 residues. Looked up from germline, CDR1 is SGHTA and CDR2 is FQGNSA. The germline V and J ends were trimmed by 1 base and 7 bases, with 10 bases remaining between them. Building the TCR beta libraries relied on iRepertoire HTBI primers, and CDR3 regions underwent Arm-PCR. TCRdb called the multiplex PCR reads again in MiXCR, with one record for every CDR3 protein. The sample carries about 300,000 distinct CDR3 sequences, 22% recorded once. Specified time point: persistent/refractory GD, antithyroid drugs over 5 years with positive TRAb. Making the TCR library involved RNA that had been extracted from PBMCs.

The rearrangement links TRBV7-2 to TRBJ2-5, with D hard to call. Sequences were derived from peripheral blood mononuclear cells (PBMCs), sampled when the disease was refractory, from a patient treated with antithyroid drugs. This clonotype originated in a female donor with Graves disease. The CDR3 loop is CASSLGWEGTQYF. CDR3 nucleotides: TGTGCCAGCAGCTTAGGCTGGGAAGGGACCCAGTACTTC.